This T cell receptor beta chain was observed in a study of blood T cell repertoires in COVID-19. CDR3 length equals 12 residues. Looked up from germline, CDR1 is SNHLY and CDR2 is FYNNEI. V gave up 7 bases and J gave up 6 bases, with 13 bases separating them. Profiled with immunoSEQ multiplex PCR; TCRdb holds only in-frame clones, not every one. The sample contains more than 45,000 clones, more than 80% of which appear only once. The chain carries TRBV2 and TRBJ2-7, with a possible D match to TRBD2 (6 bases). The TCR was taken from a human donor in a cohort sampled during active COVID-19. Source material: peripheral blood. The DNA for the CDR3 is TGTGCCAGCACCCGGGACTCTACCGAGCAGTACTTC. It encodes CASTRDSTEQYF.